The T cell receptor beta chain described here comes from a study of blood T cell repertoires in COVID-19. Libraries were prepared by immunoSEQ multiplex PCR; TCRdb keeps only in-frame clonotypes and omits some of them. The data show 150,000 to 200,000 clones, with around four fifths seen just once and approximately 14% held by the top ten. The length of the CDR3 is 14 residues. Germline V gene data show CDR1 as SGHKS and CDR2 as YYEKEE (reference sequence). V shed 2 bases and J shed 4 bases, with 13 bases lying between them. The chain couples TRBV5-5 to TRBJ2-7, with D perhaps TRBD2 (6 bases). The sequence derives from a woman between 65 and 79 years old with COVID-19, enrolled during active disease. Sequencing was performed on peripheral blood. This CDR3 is CASSFGPAGYEQYF. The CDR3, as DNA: TGTGCCAGCAGCTTCGGCCCAGCGGGTTACGAGCAGTACTTC.